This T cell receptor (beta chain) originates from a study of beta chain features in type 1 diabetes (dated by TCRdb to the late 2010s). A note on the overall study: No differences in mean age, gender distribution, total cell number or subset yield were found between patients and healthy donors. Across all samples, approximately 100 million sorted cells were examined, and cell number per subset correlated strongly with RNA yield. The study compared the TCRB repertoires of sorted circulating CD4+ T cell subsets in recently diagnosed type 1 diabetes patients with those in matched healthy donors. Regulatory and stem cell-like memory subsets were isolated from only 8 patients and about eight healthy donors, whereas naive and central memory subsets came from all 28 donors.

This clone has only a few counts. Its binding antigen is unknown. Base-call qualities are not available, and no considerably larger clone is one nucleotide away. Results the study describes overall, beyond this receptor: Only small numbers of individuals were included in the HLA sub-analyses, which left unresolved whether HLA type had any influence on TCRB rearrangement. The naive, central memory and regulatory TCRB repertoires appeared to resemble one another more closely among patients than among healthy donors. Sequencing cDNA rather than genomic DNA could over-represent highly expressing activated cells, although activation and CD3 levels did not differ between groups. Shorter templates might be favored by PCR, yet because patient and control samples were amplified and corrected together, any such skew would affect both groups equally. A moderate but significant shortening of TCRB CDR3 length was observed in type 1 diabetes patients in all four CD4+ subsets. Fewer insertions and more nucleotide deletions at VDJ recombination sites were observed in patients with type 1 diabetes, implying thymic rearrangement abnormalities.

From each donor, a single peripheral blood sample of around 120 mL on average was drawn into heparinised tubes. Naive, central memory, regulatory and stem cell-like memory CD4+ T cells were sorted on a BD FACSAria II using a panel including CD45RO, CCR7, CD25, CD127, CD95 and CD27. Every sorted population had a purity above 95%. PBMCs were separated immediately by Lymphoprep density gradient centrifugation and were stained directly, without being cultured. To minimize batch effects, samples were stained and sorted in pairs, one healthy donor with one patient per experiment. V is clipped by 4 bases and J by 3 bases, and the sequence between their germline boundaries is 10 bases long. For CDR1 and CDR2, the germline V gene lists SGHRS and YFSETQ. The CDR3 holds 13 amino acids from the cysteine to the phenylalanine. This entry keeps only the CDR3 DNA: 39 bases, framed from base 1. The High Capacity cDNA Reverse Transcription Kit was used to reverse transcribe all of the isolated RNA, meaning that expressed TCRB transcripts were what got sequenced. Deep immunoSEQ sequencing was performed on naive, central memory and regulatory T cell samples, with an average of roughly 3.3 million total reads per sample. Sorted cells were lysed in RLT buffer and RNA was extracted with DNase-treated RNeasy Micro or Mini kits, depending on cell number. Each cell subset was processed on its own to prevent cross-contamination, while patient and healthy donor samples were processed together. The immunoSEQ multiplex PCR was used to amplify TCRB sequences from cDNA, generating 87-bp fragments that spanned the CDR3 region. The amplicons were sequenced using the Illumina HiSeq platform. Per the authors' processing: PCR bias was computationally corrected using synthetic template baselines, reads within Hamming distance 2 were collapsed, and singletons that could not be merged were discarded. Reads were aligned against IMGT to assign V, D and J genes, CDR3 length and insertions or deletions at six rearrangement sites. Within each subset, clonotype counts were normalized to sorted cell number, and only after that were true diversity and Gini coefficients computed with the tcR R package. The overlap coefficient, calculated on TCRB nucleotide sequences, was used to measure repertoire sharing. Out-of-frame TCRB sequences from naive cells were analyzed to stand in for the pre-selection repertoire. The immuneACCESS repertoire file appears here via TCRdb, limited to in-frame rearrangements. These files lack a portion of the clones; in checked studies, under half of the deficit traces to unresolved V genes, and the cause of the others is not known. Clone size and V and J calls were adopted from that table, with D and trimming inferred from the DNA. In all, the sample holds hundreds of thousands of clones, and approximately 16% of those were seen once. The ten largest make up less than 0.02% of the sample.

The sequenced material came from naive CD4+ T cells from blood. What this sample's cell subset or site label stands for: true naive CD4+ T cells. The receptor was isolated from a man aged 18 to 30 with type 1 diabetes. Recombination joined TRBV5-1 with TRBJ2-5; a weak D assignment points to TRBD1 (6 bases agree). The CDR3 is CASSETGKETQYF. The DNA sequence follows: TGCGCCAGCAGCGAGACAGGAAAAGAGACCCAGTACTTC.